Listed here is a single T cell receptor beta chain. The study ran its PCR with 60 Vbeta and 13 Jbeta primers. Libraries were prepared by immunoSEQ multiplex PCR; TCRdb keeps only in-frame clonotypes and omits some of them. The data include roughly 39,000 clones; the top ten clones carry roughly 1.4%. This specimen belongs to a study of cytomegalovirus exposure and HLA in healthy donors. This CDR3 comprises 14 residues. Germline CDR1 is MNHEY and CDR2 is SVGAGI. With 5 bases removed from V and 5 bases from J, the gap between germline ends came to 15 bases. The sequence derives from a man younger than 45 in good health and CMV-seronegative. Sequencing input: PBMCs. The genes are TRBV6-5 and TRBJ1-1; possible D gene TRBD1, 5 bases. CDR3 amino acids: CASSATRARTEAFF. DNA for the CDR3: TGTGCCAGCAGTGCCACCAGGGCAAGGACTGAAGCTTTCTTT.